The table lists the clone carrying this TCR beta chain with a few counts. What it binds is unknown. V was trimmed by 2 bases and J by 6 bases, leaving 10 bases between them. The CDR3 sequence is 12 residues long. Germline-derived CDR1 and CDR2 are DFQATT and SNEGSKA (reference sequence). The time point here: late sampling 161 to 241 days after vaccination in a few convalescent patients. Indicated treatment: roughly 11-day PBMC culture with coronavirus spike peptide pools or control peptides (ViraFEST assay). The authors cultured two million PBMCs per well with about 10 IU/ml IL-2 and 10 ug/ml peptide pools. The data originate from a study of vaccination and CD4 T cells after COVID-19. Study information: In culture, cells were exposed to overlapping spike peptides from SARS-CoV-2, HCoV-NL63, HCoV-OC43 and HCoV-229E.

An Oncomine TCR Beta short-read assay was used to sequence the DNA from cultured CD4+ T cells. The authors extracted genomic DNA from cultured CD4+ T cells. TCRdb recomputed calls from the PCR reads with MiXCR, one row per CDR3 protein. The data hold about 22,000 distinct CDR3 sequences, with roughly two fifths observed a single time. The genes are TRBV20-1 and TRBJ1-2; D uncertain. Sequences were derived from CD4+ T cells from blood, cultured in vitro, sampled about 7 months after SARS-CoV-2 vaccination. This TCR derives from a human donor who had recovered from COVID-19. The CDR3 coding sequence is TGCAGTGCTAGACGGCTCCTGGATGGCTACACCTTC. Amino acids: CSARRLLDGYTF.